This T cell receptor (beta chain) was identified during a study of T cells in localized non-small cell lung cancer. The study's findings and limits: Appearance in adjacent lung was seen for a median around 61 of the top 100 tumor clones.

Note on this clone: As yet, its antigen is unknown.

This CDR3 has 13 residues. V lost 1 base to trimming and J lost 7 bases, with 7 bases between them. Germline CDR1 and CDR2: SGHTA and FQGNSA. Produced via immunoSEQ multiplex PCR; TCRdb's table is partial and in-frame only. The data show 38,000 or so clones, roughly 85% seen once. The specimen comprised peripheral blood mononuclear cells, sampled before any cancer treatment. This sequence was found in a male donor at least 60 years old with stage II lung adenocarcinoma. The rearrangement links TRBV7-2 to TRBJ2-2, with D uncertain. CDR3 sequence (DNA): TGTGCCAGCAGCTTAGTGCGGCTCGGGGAGCTGTTTTTT. Translation: CASSLVRLGELFF.